These 21 T cell receptor beta chains came from one sample sequenced in a study of cytomegalovirus exposure and HLA in healthy donors. Amplification used 60 Vbeta primers and 13 Jbeta primers. TCRdb's copy holds only in-frame clones and misses some; the assay was immunoSEQ multiplex PCR. This sample carries about 140,000 clones, almost 85% of them seen once, and the ten largest clones take roughly 3.2%. Sequencing input: PBMCs. All receptors derive from a man aged 18 to 29 in good health and CMV-seropositive.

The chain has TRBV7-6 and TRBJ2-5; 11 bases are shared with TRBD2. Germline loops: CDR1 SGHVS, CDR2 FNYEAQ. This CDR3 comprises 20 residues. With 1 base clipped from V and 2 bases from J, the junction kept 15 bases outside the gene matches. CDR3 loop: CASSLDAPRYSGRAQETQYF. Written as DNA, the CDR3 is TGTGCCAGCAGCTTAGACGCCCCCCGCTATAGCGGGAGGGCACAAGAGACCCAGTACTTC.

The CDR3 reads CASSSGQGAYGPYEQYF. CDR3 coding DNA: TGTGCCAGCAGTTCGGGACAGGGGGCTTATGGACCTTACGAGCAGTACTTC. This chain joins TRBV28 and TRBJ2-7; TRBD1 matches 12 bases. V trimming: 4 bases; J trimming: 4 bases; junction bases outside the gene matches: 11. This CDR3 comprises 17 residues. Looked up from germline, CDR1 is MDHEN and CDR2 is SYDVKM.

The chain joins TRBV7-2 to TRBJ2-4, with D possibly TRBD1 on 6 matching bases. CDR3 length: 13 residues. Per germline, CDR1 SGHTA and CDR2 FQGNSA. V lost 6 bases and J lost 6, with 12 bases in between. The CDR3 sequence is CASRRGMGNIQYF. Written as DNA, the CDR3 is TGTGCCAGCAGGAGGGGGATGGGAAACATTCAGTACTTC.

This clone appeared once. This sequence joins TRBV19 and TRBJ1-2; no clear D. Germline lookup yields CDR1 LNHDA and CDR2 SQIVND (reference sequence). The V and J ends lost 3 bases and 8 bases respectively, with 13 bases between them. This CDR3 has 13 residues. CDR3 in DNA: TGTGCCAGTAGTATGAACCCAGTGGTGGGCTACACCTTC. This encodes CASSMNPVVGYTF. The full variable domain, rest sourced from reference TRBV19 and TRBJ1-2, is DGGITQSPKYLFRKEGQNVTLSCEQNLNHDAMYWYRQDPGQGLRLIYYSQIVNDFQKGDIAEGYSVSREKKESFPLTVTSAQKNPTAFYLCASSMNPVVGYTFGSGTRLTVV.

This chain uses TRBV28 with TRBJ2-7; D is unresolved. The CDR3 has 14 residues. V was shortened by 0 bases and J by 2 bases, with 8 bases between the two germline ends. CDR1 is MDHEN and CDR2 is SYDVKM in the germline V gene. The CDR3 region is CASSLWGSTYEQYF. The CDR3, as DNA: TGTGCCAGCAGTTTATGGGGCAGTACCTACGAGCAGTACTTC.

This clone was recorded a few times. The chain is built from TRBV7-9 and TRBJ1-3; D ambiguous. Germline lookup yields CDR1 SEHNR and CDR2 FQNEAQ (reference sequence). Trimming shortened V by 6 bases and J by 0 bases, and 6 bases separated the two germline ends. The CDR3 has 13 amino acids. CDR3 nucleotides: TGTGCCAGCAGGCAGAACTCTGGAAACACCATATATTTT. Amino acids: CASRQNSGNTIYF.

This clone was detected a few times. The rearrangement joins TRBV19 to TRBJ2-1; perhaps TRBD2 as D (5 bases). The CDR3 consists of 16 residues. V shed 5 bases and J shed 0 bases, with 14 bases lying between them. Germline CDR1 is LNHDA and CDR2 is SQIVND (reference sequence). For the CDR3, the DNA is TGTGCCAGTAGTGGACTTCTCTCCAGCTCCTACAATGAGCAGTTCTTC. Encoded protein: CASSGLLSSSYNEQFF.

This chain joins TRBV5-1 and TRBJ1-2; 9 bases fit TRBD1. Germline V gene sequence: CDR1 SGHRS, CDR2 YFSETQ. V trimming: 4 bases; J trimming: 6 bases; junction bases outside the gene matches: 10. The CDR3 sequence is 15 residues long. DNA for the CDR3: TGCGCCAGCAGCCTCCCGGGGGACAGGGCCGATGGCTACACCTTC. It yields the protein CASSLPGDRADGYTF.

The V gene is TRBV27, the J gene TRBJ1-5, with 7 bases fitting TRBD1. This CDR3 has 16 amino acids. Losses at the gene ends were 6 bases for V and 2 bases for J; bases not matched to a gene: 10. Germline-derived CDR1 and CDR2 are MNHEY and SMNVEV (reference sequence). This CDR3 is CASRVTGRWGNQPQHF. The CDR3 DNA reads TGTGCCAGCAGGGTGACAGGGCGGTGGGGCAATCAGCCCCAGCATTTT.

The V and J genes are TRBV28 and TRBJ2-7; 8 bases fit TRBD2. Germline CDR1 reads MDHEN; CDR2 reads SYDVKM. The CDR3 is made up of 17 amino acids. Trimming cost V 2 bases and J 3 bases; bases outside gene matches: 12. The CDR3 protein is CASSLGLGSSGFYEQYF. CDR3 bases: TGTGCCAGCAGTTTAGGGCTTGGGTCTAGCGGGTTCTACGAGCAGTACTTC.

The chain employs TRBV28 and TRBJ2-2, with 13 nucleotides matching TRBD2. Germline V gene lookup returns CDR1 MDHEN and CDR2 SYDVKM. J gave up 6 bases and V 2 bases, and 3 bases lay outside the gene matches. CDR3 length equals 16 residues. The CDR3 DNA sequence: TGTGCCAGCAGTTTACGCACTAGCGGGAGGGCCGGGGAGCTGTTTTTT. This sequence encodes CASSLRTSGRAGELFF.

Here the CDR3 DNA reads TGTGCCAGCAGCCCCCCGTCCTACAATGAGCAGTTCTTC. Translating gives CASSPPSYNEQFF. The chain uses TRBV6-1 and TRBJ2-1, with D uncertain. Germline assignment: CDR1 MNHNS and CDR2 SASEGT. The germline V and J ends were trimmed by 6 bases and 1 base, with 7 bases remaining between them. There are 13 residues in the CDR3.

The chain joins TRBV6-5 to TRBJ1-1; D gene uncertain. The germline V gene encodes CDR1 MNHEY and CDR2 SVGAGI. The CDR3 totals 15 residues. The ends were cut back, 6 bases at V and 0 bases at J, with 14 bases in the middle. The CDR3 spells CASSSFRGVNTEAFF. CDR3 in DNA: TGTGCCAGCAGCTCATTCCGGGGAGTGAACACTGAAGCTTTCTTT.

The chain joins TRBV7-9 to TRBJ1-4; 7 nucleotides match TRBD1. Trimming cost V 5 bases and J 4 bases; bases outside gene matches: 13. This CDR3 is built from 17 residues. Per germline, CDR1 SEHNR and CDR2 FQNEAQ (reference sequence). As DNA, the CDR3 is TGTGCCAGCAGCCAAGACAGGGCGGTCGGGATTAATGAAAAACTGTTTTTT. This encodes CASSQDRAVGINEKLFF.

V and J are TRBV7-3 and TRBJ1-1, with D maybe TRBD1 (6 bases). CDR1 is SGHTA and CDR2 is FQGTGA in the germline V gene. This CDR3 spans 15 amino acids. V was shortened by 5 bases and J by 4 bases, with 17 bases between the two germline ends. The CDR3 sequence: CASSPDSRGSTEAFF. CDR3 in DNA: TGTGCCAGCAGCCCGGACAGCCGGGGATCCACTGAAGCTTTCTTT.

V usage is TRBV4-1 and J usage is TRBJ1-5; 7 nucleotides align to TRBD1. This CDR3 comprises 13 residues. Germline trimming cut 4 bases from V and 6 bases from J; bases unmatched to any gene: 3. CDR1 MGHRA and CDR2 YSYEKL come from the germline V gene. CDR3 in amino acids: CASSPTGSQPQHF. The CDR3 nucleotides are TGCGCCAGCAGCCCGACAGGGAGTCAGCCCCAGCATTTT.

This sequence joins TRBV19 and TRBJ2-7, with D perhaps TRBD2 (6 bases). The CDR3 has 15 residues. The germline V gene encodes CDR1 LNHDA and CDR2 SQIVND (reference sequence). Trimming removed 3 bases from V and 0 bases from J, with 12 bases in between. DNA for the CDR3: TGTGCCAGTAGTATCGGGGAGGTGAACTCCTACGAGCAGTACTTC. This encodes CASSIGEVNSYEQYF.

This clone showed up just a few times. The genes are TRBV6-1 and TRBJ2-7; 7 bases are a match to TRBD1. The CDR3 totals 13 residues. With 2 bases clipped from V and 7 bases from J, the junction kept 5 bases outside the gene matches. CDR1 is MNHNS and CDR2 is SASEGT in the germline V gene. The CDR3 reads CASSEQGEFEQYF. As DNA, the CDR3 is TGTGCCAGCAGTGAACAGGGGGAATTTGAGCAGTACTTC.

V gene TRBV5-6 combines with J gene TRBJ2-7; D is ambiguous. The V gene's germline CDR1 is SGHDT and CDR2 YYEEEE. The CDR3 totals 13 residues. V was cut by 0 bases and J by 2 bases, with 6 bases left in between. The CDR3 bases are TGTGCCAGCAGCTTGGCAGATACCTACGAGCAGTACTTC. Amino acid sequence: CASSLADTYEQYF.

V gene TRBV6-1 combines with J gene TRBJ2-7, with D tentatively TRBD2 (5 bases). Germline V gene sequence: CDR1 MNHNS, CDR2 SASEGT. V lost 3 bases and J lost 6, with 15 bases in between. This CDR3 comprises 14 residues. CDR3 protein: CASSDTGYDPEQYF. CDR3 in DNA: TGTGCCAGCAGTGACACGGGGTACGATCCCGAGCAGTACTTC.

This sequence joins TRBV18 and TRBJ2-5, with D possibly being TRBD1 (6 bases). V was cut by 6 bases and J by 4 bases, with 12 bases left in between. Germline V lookup: CDR1 KGHSH, CDR2 LQKENI. This CDR3 spans 13 amino acids. The CDR3 loop is CASSRGPPETQYF. The CDR3 nucleotides are TGTGCCAGCTCCAGGGGCCCCCCAGAGACCCAGTACTTC.